One and the same sample provided the 17 T cell receptor beta chains below, sequenced in a study of blood T cells in healthy people across ages. With a J-beta primer mix and a sample-barcoded 5' primer, a second PCR ran about 6 to 11 cycles. TCRdb re-analysed the 5' RACE reads in MiXCR, keeping a single row per CDR3 protein. The data show 800,000 to 1,300,000 distinct CDR3 sequences, with approximately 25% seen just once and 0.75% held by the top ten. These data are also associated with another study on T cells of mothers and their children.

The sample consisted of blood. The receptors stem from a girl between 2 and 10 years old in good health.

V gene TRBV19 combines with J gene TRBJ2-7, with 9 positions matching TRBD1. V lost 5 bases and J lost 7; bases outside the gene matches: 15. Per the germline V gene, CDR1 is LNHDA and CDR2 is SQIVND (reference sequence). This CDR3 is built from 16 residues. CDR3 amino acids: CASSYATGTGRPEQYF. Written as DNA, the CDR3 is TGTGCCAGTAGTTACGCCACCGGGACAGGGCGTCCTGAGCAGTACTTC.

About this clonotype itself: Germline is not matched at one junction end, which may reflect a read error. The V call is TRBV5-1, the J call TRBJ2-7; a weak D match, TRBD2 (6 bases). Germline V gene data show CDR1 as SGHRS and CDR2 as YFSETQ. The CDR3 sequence is 13 residues long. The CDR3 bases are TGCGCCAGCAGCTTAGGAGGGTATGACGAGCAGTGCTTC. Encoded protein: CASSLGGYDEQCF. Together with reference TRBV5-1 and TRBJ2-7, the CDR3 gives the full variable domain: KAGVTQTPRYLIKTRGQQVTLSCSPISGHRSVSWYQQTPGQGLQFLFEYFSETQRNKGNFPGRFSGRQFSNSRSEMNVSTLELGDSALYLCASSLGGYDEQCFGPGTRLTVT.

The gene calls are TRBV3-1 and TRBJ1-1, with D perhaps TRBD1 (6 bases). Looked up from germline, CDR1 is LGHDT and CDR2 is YNNKEL (reference sequence). There are 15 residues in the CDR3. Trimming left V 5 bases short and J 4 bases short, with 17 bases between. Here the CDR3 DNA reads TGTGCCAGCAGCATCCAAACAGGGTCAGGCACTGAAGCTTTCTTT. Encoded protein: CASSIQTGSGTEAFF. The whole variable domain, remainder taken from reference TRBV3-1 and TRBJ1-1, is DTAVSQTPKYLVTQMGNDKSIKCEQNLGHDTMYWYKQDSKKFLKIMFSYNNKELIINETVPNRFSPKSPDKAHLNLHINSLELGDSAVYFCASSIQTGSGTEAFFGQGTRLTVV.

The chain links TRBV20-1 to TRBJ2-1, with D possibly matching TRBD2 (6 bases). The J call is in doubt because the DNA end fits TRBJ2-5 better. Germline-derived CDR1 and CDR2 are DFQATT and SNEGSKA (reference sequence). The CDR3 covers 13 residues. CDR3 sequence: CSARPGLGETQYF. CDR3 nucleotides: TGCAGTGCTAGGCCGGGACTGGGGGAGACCCAGTACTTC.

The chain combines TRBV6-1 with TRBJ2-1, with TRBD2 as a possible D gene (7 bases). Germline assignment: CDR1 MNHNS and CDR2 SASEGT. The CDR3 consists of 14 residues. The V end lost 8 bases, the J end lost 7 bases, and 18 bases lay between the germline ends. CDR3 DNA: TGTGCCAGCTCTGGGGGGGCCCAGCGGAATGAGCAGTTCTTC. It encodes CASSGGAQRNEQFF.

The chain links TRBV5-1 to TRBJ2-1, with 8 bases aligning to TRBD1. The CDR3 totals 14 residues. Trimming took 4 bases from V and 8 from J; bases not matched to a gene: 8. Germline V gene lookup returns CDR1 SGHRS and CDR2 YFSETQ. This CDR3 reads CASSLLGTGDEQFF. The CDR3, as DNA: TGCGCCAGCAGCCTGTTGGGGACAGGAGATGAGCAGTTCTTC.

This clonotype has more than one count but fewer than ten. The V gene is TRBV12-3 or TRBV12-4, the J gene TRBJ2-7; D uncertain. There are 13 residues in the CDR3. Trimming took off 3 bases at V and 7 bases at J, with 13 bases between the two ends. CDR3 nucleotide sequence: TGTGCCAGCAGTTTGGCTCCCTACTGGGAGCAGTACTTC. It codes for CASSLAPYWEQYF.

CDR3 loop: CSARDPGAQHLGNEQFF. The CDR3 DNA is TGCAGTGCTAGAGATCCGGGGGCACAGCACCTTGGCAATGAGCAGTTCTTC. The chain has TRBV20-1 and TRBJ2-1; TRBD1 or TRBD2 may be the D gene (6 bases each). Germline lookup yields CDR1 DFQATT and CDR2 SNEGSKA (reference sequence). The germline V and J ends were trimmed by 0 bases and 6 bases, with 21 bases remaining between them. CDR3 length: 17 residues.

V usage is TRBV6-1 and J usage is TRBJ2-5; a possible D gene is TRBD2 (5 bases). The CDR3 has 14 residues. CDR1 is MNHNS and CDR2 is SASEGT in the germline V gene. V gave up 4 bases and J gave up 4 bases, with 13 bases separating them. This CDR3 is CASSGPADLETQYF. Here the CDR3 DNA reads TGTGCCAGCAGTGGCCCGGCGGACTTAGAGACCCAGTACTTC.

This clonotype was detected a few times. This rearrangement joins TRBV5-1 to TRBJ1-1; maybe TRBD1 (5 bases). The germline V and J ends were trimmed by 0 bases and 6 bases, with 9 bases remaining between them. CDR3 length equals 13 residues. Germline CDR1 reads SGHRS; CDR2 reads YFSETQ. The CDR3, as DNA: TGCGCCAGCAGCTTGGAAGAGGGACCTGAAGCTTTCTTT. Its protein product is CASSLEEGPEAFF. The full variable domain, its missing parts supplied by reference TRBV5-1 and TRBJ1-1, is KAGVTQTPRYLIKTRGQQVTLSCSPISGHRSVSWYQQTPGQGLQFLFEYFSETQRNKGNFPGRFSGRQFSNSRSEMNVSTLELGDSALYLCASSLEEGPEAFFGQGTRLTVV.

The chain carries TRBV9 and TRBJ2-5; D not certain. Between the trimmed V and J ends, which lost 0 bases and 1 base, there was a span of 7 bases. This CDR3 has 14 amino acids. From germline, CDR1 is SGDLS and CDR2 YYNGEE. The CDR3 DNA is TGTGCCAGCAGCGTAGATCACAGCCAAGAGACCCAGTACTTC. Amino acid sequence: CASSVDHSQETQYF.

This clonotype was seen a handful of times. This chain uses TRBV7-6 with TRBJ1-6; D is perhaps TRBD1 (6 bases). V dropped 5 bases and J dropped 9 bases, with 14 bases sitting between them. Germline V CDR1 and CDR2: SGHVS, FNYEAQ. This CDR3 is built from 14 residues. In DNA form, the CDR3 reads TGTGCCAGCAGCCCCACAGGGCCGAGTTCACCCCTCCACTTT. It specifies CASSPTGPSSPLHF. The variable domain in full, completed from reference TRBV7-6 and TRBJ1-6, reads GAGVSQSPRYKVTKRGQDVALRCDPISGHVSLYWYRQALGQGPEFLTYFNYEAQQDKSGLPNDRFSAERPEGSISTLTIQRTEQRDSAMYRCASSPTGPSSPLHFGNGTRLTVT.

In this sample, this clonotype turned up once. V is TRBV6-5 and J is TRBJ1-2; weak D call: TRBD1 (5 bases). CDR1 is MNHEY and CDR2 is SVGAGI in the germline V gene. Trimming shortened V by 3 bases and J by 8 bases, and 19 bases separated the two germline ends. The CDR3 spans 15 residues. CDR3 residues: CASSYQTRASGGYTF. The CDR3 coding sequence is TGTGCCAGCAGTTATCAGACCAGGGCGTCAGGCGGCTACACCTTC.

This clonotype was observed a handful of times. This rearrangement joins TRBV14 to TRBJ2-1, with D unclear. Germline assignment: CDR1 SGHDN and CDR2 FVKESK. The V and J ends lost 1 base and 8 bases respectively, with 15 bases between them. The CDR3 loop spans 15 amino acids. DNA of the CDR3: TGTGCCAGCAGCCAAGGGCCAATGGAGTATCATGAGCAGTTCTTC. Its translation is CASSQGPMEYHEQFF. Based on the CDR3 plus reference TRBV14 and TRBJ2-1, the full variable domain is EAGVTQFPSHSVIEKGQTVTLRCDPISGHDNLYWYRRVMGKEIKFLLHFVKESKQDESGMPNNRFLAERTGGTYSTLKVQPAELEDSGVYFCASSQGPMEYHEQFFGPGTRLTVL.

There are a few counts of this clonotype. The J gene is TRBJ2-5, the V gene TRBV28, with TRBD1 as a possible D gene (5 bases). With the DNA end fitting TRBJ2-7 better, the J assignment may be wrong. CDR1 and CDR2 (germline): MDHEN, SYDVKM. This CDR3 region has 14 residues. This chain's CDR3 is CASSWSGKSYEQYF. CDR3 bases: TGTGCCAGCAGTTGGTCAGGGAAGTCCTACGAGCAGTACTTC.

This clonotype was detected ten times or more. The junction departs from the called germline gene at one end, perhaps through a read error. The chain joins TRBV7-2 to TRBJ2-5; 13 nucleotides line up with TRBD2. This CDR3 has 15 residues. From germline, CDR1 is SGHTA and CDR2 FQGNSA. CDR3 nucleotide sequence: TGCGCCAGCAGCCTGACTAGCGGGGGGCAAGAGACCCAGTACTTC. Protein sequence: CASSLTSGGQETQYF.

V usage is TRBV6-2 or TRBV6-3 and J usage is TRBJ2-7; D may match TRBD1 or TRBD2 (5 bases each). The V and J ends lost 5 bases and 6 bases respectively, with 11 bases between them. The CDR3 covers 12 residues. Germline loops: CDR1 MNHEY, CDR2 SVGEGT. CDR3 residues: CASSAGGREQYF. In nucleotides, the CDR3 is TGTGCCAGCAGTGCTGGGGGTCGCGAGCAGTACTTC.